The clone carrying this T cell receptor (beta chain) was observed at least ten times. What it binds is unknown. V was shortened by 5 bases and J by 0 bases, with 12 bases between the two germline ends. Germline V gene lookup returns CDR1 MNHEY and CDR2 SVGEGT. The CDR3 loop spans 15 amino acids. The sample originates from a study of T cells after yellow fever vaccination. Across the whole study: Fractions with few cells were prepared using SMART-Seq v4 Ultra Low Input.

The 5'RACE template-switching step produced TCR cDNA and added a universal primer site and UMIs. Each CDR3 protein gets one entry after TCRdb re-called the 5' RACE reads with MiXCR. The sample has under 300,000 distinct CDR3 sequences; less than 9% are singletons. Overall study findings and caveats: One caveat is that FACS-sorted repertoires could contain abundant clonotypes contaminating from the bulk population. Reappearing after the booster were most of the clones from primary vaccination (almost 97% CD4, about 87% CD8).

This sequence originates from a young man who received the YFV17D yellow fever vaccine. The sequencing here drew on CD4+ T cells sorted from PBMCs, taken 15 days after the yellow fever booster vaccination. The gene calls are TRBV6-2 or TRBV6-3 and TRBJ2-3; possibly TRBD1 for D (5 bases). The CDR3 loop is CASSQWGVSTDTQYF. For the CDR3, the DNA is TGTGCCAGCAGTCAATGGGGCGTGAGCACAGATACGCAGTATTTT.